This is a list of T cell receptor beta chains from one sample in a study of blood T cell repertoires in COVID-19. Produced via immunoSEQ multiplex PCR; TCRdb's table is partial and in-frame only. The top ten clones hold less than 8.5% of a sample with 110,000 or so clones, around nine tenths of them seen once. Sequenced: peripheral blood. Receptors originate from a woman aged 70-85 years who had recovered from COVID-19. Both conserved end residues are part of each CDR3.

cdr3_length | v_call | cdr3_aa
13 | TRBV27 | CASRNGTGVTQYF
12 | TRBV6-5 | CASRRQDYGYTF
15 | TRBV28 | CASSLGGGGTDTQYF
15 | TRBV11-2 | CASSTRDSQNTEAFF
15 | TRBV27 | CASSSSWAGAFEAFF
18 | TRBV28 | CASSLDGRLLYMNEKLFF
15 | TRBV7-3 | CASSFTGTSTDTQYF
15 | TRBV7-8 | CASSLGGINPKTQYF
19 | TRBV5-6 | CASSLRGTGLAQAKNIQYF
13 | TRBV12-3/TRBV12-4 | CASSGTGGEKLFF
14 | TRBV6-6 | CASSYARTAQGYTF
16 | TRBV4-3 | CASSQDQARGQSTIYF
13 | TRBV4-2 | CASPWEGEETQYF
15 | TRBV18 | CASSPLGTGGYEQYF
15 | TRBV4-2 | CASSQGLGHNTEAFF
14 | TRBV28 | CASSPSGRAGTQYF
15 | TRBV30 | CAWSVGSSYNSPLHF
12 | TRBV19 | CASGDSGNTIYF
14 | TRBV5-6 | CASSLDIAKNIQYF
15 | TRBV27 | CASSLGSSGLSGYTF
14 | TRBV9 | CASSVQGLPYEQYF
15 | TRBV5-1 | CASSDTSGNTDTQYF
14 | TRBV4-2 | CASSVDRVGTEAFF
13 | TRBV6-5 | CASRIIAGLEQYF
16 | TRBV7-2 | CASSPRGLGVNQPQHF
13 | TRBV9 | CASSPDARLAQYF
15 | TRBV6-5 | CASSIGTSGPREQFF
11 | TRBV5-1 | CASRSEYEQYF
13 | TRBV15 | CATSRDPNTEAFF
14 | TRBV13 | CASSLDGGNTEAFF
15 | TRBV9 | CASSSGDGYNSPLHF
13 | TRBV28 | CASTPPGRARAFF
17 | TRBV28 | CASRGGGGTGTNSPLHF
17 | TRBV21-1 | CATHPGLHLASSYEQYF
13 | TRBV7-2 | CASSQNLGGTQYF
14 | TRBV18 | CASSPEAGANVLTF
17 | TRBV4-3 | CASSQDGSSTAGNEQFF
14 | TRBV6-1 | CASSFMKSGTEAFF
15 | TRBV27 | CASSSRGRGAEKLFF
10 | TRBV29-1 | CSVFSYEQYF
15 | TRBV3-1/TRBV3-2 | CASSQGFRGQETQYF
15 | TRBV19 | CATGGFDSYNSPLHF
16 | TRBV30 | CAWSLLGGRATETQYF
14 | TRBV28 | CASSSQQGTDTQYF